Reported below is one T cell receptor (beta chain). Between the trimmed V and J ends, which lost 9 bases and 3 bases, there was a span of 12 bases. Germline-derived CDR1 and CDR2 are MNHEY and SMNVEV (reference sequence). The CDR3 runs to 14 residues. This entry belongs to a study of blood T cell repertoires in COVID-19. Study background: The United States, Italy and Spain were the sources of the acute and convalescent COVID-19 samples. PBMCs, B-cell-depleted T cells, or T cells were the source of the cDNA or gDNA that made up the material.

The method was immunoSEQ multiplex PCR; TCRdb's version includes in-frame clones alone and lacks a portion of them. The table records around 450,000 clones, roughly 91% of them present only once. V is TRBV27 and J is TRBJ2-6; tentatively, D is TRBD1 (6 bases). The TCR sequence derives from a woman between 25 and 40 years old with acute or convalescent COVID-19. The sample taken for sequencing was peripheral blood. CDR3 in DNA: TGTGCCAGTACGCAGGGGAGTGGGGCCAACGTCCTGACTTTC. It translates to CASTQGSGANVLTF.